Shown below are 10 T cell receptor beta chains from a single sample sequenced in a study of identical twins. Using its own MiXCR run on the 5' RACE reads, TCRdb lists one record per CDR3 protein. The sample lists approximately 500,000 distinct CDR3 sequences, roughly a quarter occurring once. Another study also made use of these data, one on T cells expressing NK-cell markers.

The sample was CD4+ T cells sorted from blood. These TCRs come from a woman under 30 in good health.

The J gene is TRBJ2-5, the V gene TRBV3-1; the match to TRBD2 covers 8 bases. V trimming: 4 bases; J trimming: 7 bases; junction bases outside the gene matches: 11. CDR3 length: 15 residues. The germline CDR1 and CDR2 sequences are LGHDT and YNNKEL (reference sequence). The CDR3 sequence is CASSPGGASGLTQYF. The DNA of the CDR3 is TGTGCCAGCAGCCCCGGCGGGGCTAGCGGGCTGACCCAGTACTTC.

The chain uses TRBV10-2 and TRBJ2-1; 14 nucleotides agree with TRBD2. Per the germline V gene, CDR1 is WSHSY and CDR2 is SAAADI. J gave up 10 bases and V 10 bases, and 9 bases lay outside the gene matches. This CDR3 is 14 amino acids long. The DNA of the CDR3 is TGCGCCACCAGAGGGACTAGCGGGAGCGGAGAGCAGTTCTTC. This gives the protein CATRGTSGSGEQFF.

In its sample, this clonotype was seen a few times. The junction departs from the called germline gene at one end, perhaps through a read error. The rearrangement uses TRBV18 and TRBJ2-1; D uncertain. The CDR3 consists of 13 residues. The V gene's germline CDR1 is KGHSH and CDR2 LQKENI. The CDR3 is CASSPYPYSEQFF. The CDR3 coding sequence is TGTGCCAGCTCACCATACCCTTACAGTGAGCAGTTCTTC.

The V and J genes are TRBV2 and TRBJ2-5; D unclear. Germline CDR1 and CDR2: SNHLY and FYNNEI. The CDR3 sequence is 14 residues long. V shed 6 bases and J shed 0 bases, with 11 bases lying between them. The CDR3 bases are TGTGCCAGCAGCCCGGCCCGGAACCAAGAGACCCAGTACTTC. Translated, it gives CASSPARNQETQYF.

The rearrangement joins TRBV6-5 to TRBJ2-7; 8 bases fit TRBD1. This CDR3 has 14 residues. V gave up 4 bases and J gave up 5 bases; unmatched junction bases: 7. Germline assignment: CDR1 MNHEY and CDR2 SVGAGI. This CDR3 is CASSFRDRRNEQYF. CDR3 nucleotide sequence: TGTGCCAGCAGTTTCCGGGACAGGAGGAACGAGCAGTACTTC.

The rearrangement joins TRBV11-2 to TRBJ2-1, with no clear D. The CDR3 totals 15 residues. Trimming stripped 0 bases from V and 5 bases from J, with 11 bases between. Germline V CDR1 and CDR2: SGHAT, FQNNGV. The CDR3 is CASSLDLAHHNEQFF. The CDR3 DNA sequence: TGTGCCAGCAGCTTAGATCTGGCTCACCACAATGAGCAGTTCTTC.

The chain couples TRBV5-6 to TRBJ2-3; D is tentatively TRBD1 or TRBD2 (6 bases each). Germline-derived CDR1 and CDR2 are SGHDT and YYEEEE. There are 15 residues in the CDR3. V lost 2 bases to trimming and J lost 2 bases, with 12 bases between them. The CDR3 DNA reads TGTGCCAGCAGCTTAACGGGGGCCTACACAGATACGCAGTATTTT. Encoded protein: CASSLTGAYTDTQYF.

This clonotype was detected a few times. At one boundary the junction diverges from the germline segment, which might be a read error. This chain connects TRBV7-9 to TRBJ2-1; 8 nucleotides match TRBD2. The germline V gene has CDR1 SEHNR and CDR2 FQNEAQ (reference sequence). The CDR3 spans 14 residues. CDR3 sequence reads: CASNLLAGYNEQFF. The CDR3 DNA sequence: TGTGCCAGCAACTTATTAGCGGGATACAATGAGCAGTTCTTC.

This clonotype was counted a few times. This chain's CDR3 is CAIGQGDTGELFF. DNA of the CDR3: TGTGCCATCGGGCAGGGGGACACCGGGGAGCTGTTTTTT. The chain couples TRBV10-3 to TRBJ2-2; 7 nucleotides line up with TRBD1. The V gene end was trimmed by 8 bases and the J gene end by 3 bases; junction bases not matched to a gene: 3. Germline-derived CDR1 and CDR2 are ENHRY and SYGVKD. The CDR3 spans 13 residues.

This clonotype was seen more than once but under ten times. The rearrangement links TRBV5-1 to TRBJ1-5; D might be TRBD1 (5 bases). The CDR3 has 13 residues. Germline CDR1 reads SGHRS; CDR2 reads YFSETQ. Trimming took off 5 bases at V and 2 bases at J, with 8 bases between the two ends. The CDR3 here is CASRGEGNQPQHF. The CDR3 coding sequence is TGCGCCAGCAGAGGGGAGGGCAATCAGCCCCAGCATTTT. The variable domain in full, completed from reference TRBV5-1 and TRBJ1-5, reads KAGVTQTPRYLIKTRGQQVTLSCSPISGHRSVSWYQQTPGQGLQFLFEYFSETQRNKGNFPGRFSGRQFSNSRSEMNVSTLELGDSALYLCASRGEGNQPQHFGDGTRLSIL.